The 31 T cell receptor beta chains reported below all come from one sample, sequenced in a study of Ad26.COV2.S vaccination and SARS-CoV-2 variants. The data were produced by immunoSEQ multiplex PCR, yet TCRdb's version contains in-frame clones alone and is incomplete. This table has around 300,000 clones, 90% appearing once. Sample treatment: roughly 18 received Ad26.COV2.S at low or high dose, single or two shots; several received placebo; per-sample allocation not given. Each sample was drawn 63 days after the first injection (of vaccine or placebo). The sequenced sample was peripheral blood, obtained in a trial of Ad26.COV2.S vaccine versus placebo. The source of these receptors is a person aged 18-60 years who received the Ad26.COV2.S COVID-19 vaccine or a placebo.

This chain connects TRBV7-6 to TRBJ1-1; D is uncertain. Trimming took off 2 bases at V and 6 bases at J, with 7 bases between the two ends. Germline assignment: CDR1 SGHVS and CDR2 FNYEAQ. The CDR3 runs to 12 residues. The CDR3 spells CASSLLGPEAFF. The CDR3 DNA follows: TGTGCCAGCAGCTTACTAGGTCCTGAAGCTTTCTTT.

The V call is TRBV5-6, the J call TRBJ2-2; D might be TRBD1 (6 bases). Trimming took off 4 bases at V and 0 bases at J, with 10 bases between the two ends. CDR3 length: 15 amino acids. Germline loops: CDR1 SGHDT, CDR2 YYEEEE. The CDR3 region has the DNA TGTGCCAGCAGCCTACAGGGTACGAACACCGGGGAGCTGTTTTTT. Protein: CASSLQGTNTGELFF.

This clone has a handful of counts. The chain uses TRBV5-4 and TRBJ2-2, with D uncertain. The V end was cut by 0 bases, the J end by 6 bases, with 6 bases between. From germline, CDR1 is SGHNT and CDR2 YYREEE (reference sequence). The CDR3 totals 13 residues. The CDR3 sequence: CASSLEGPGELFF. The DNA for the CDR3 is TGTGCCAGCAGCTTGGAGGGCCCCGGGGAGCTGTTTTTT. The full variable domain, in which reference TRBV5-4 and TRBJ2-2 provide the parts outside the CDR3, is ETGVTQSPTHLIKTRGQQVTLRCSSQSGHNTVSWYQQALGQGPQFIFQYYREEENGRGNFPPRFSGLQFPNYSSELNVNALELDDSALYLCASSLEGPGELFFGEGSRLTVL.

In the case of this clone: Other DNA sequences in the sample encode the same CDR3. V and J are TRBV5-1 and TRBJ2-2; D is possibly TRBD1 (6 bases). Germline values: CDR1 SGHRS, CDR2 YFSETQ. This CDR3 is built from 15 residues. The V gene lost 2 bases and the J gene lost 2 bases, with 10 bases spanning the gap. The CDR3 DNA reads as TGCGCCAGCAGCTTAGGACAGACTAACACCGGGGAGCTGTTTTTT. This codes for CASSLGQTNTGELFF.

The V gene is TRBV29-1, the J gene TRBJ1-4, with D possibly TRBD1 on 5 matching bases. CDR1 is SQVTM and CDR2 is ANQGSEA in the germline V gene. The CDR3 has 15 residues. Between the trimmed V and J ends, which lost 0 bases and 7 bases, there was a span of 15 bases. The CDR3 sequence: CSVEDGGVLSEKLFF. CDR3 coding DNA: TGCAGCGTTGAAGATGGGGGGGTTCTAAGTGAAAAACTGTTTTTT.

In DNA form, the CDR3 reads TGCGCCAGCAGCTTGCTGAGGGCGGTGAACACTGAAGCTTTCTTT. The encoded protein is CASSLLRAVNTEAFF. The J gene is TRBJ1-1, the V gene TRBV5-1; D gene uncertain. V lost 1 base to trimming and J lost 0 bases, with 10 bases between them. Germline CDR1 reads SGHRS; CDR2 reads YFSETQ. This CDR3 region has 15 residues.

This clone was found once. This chain uses TRBV28 with TRBJ1-2, with 9 nucleotides matching TRBD1. The CDR3 is made up of 18 amino acids. V was pared by 6 bases and J by 6 bases, with 20 bases of the junction left unmatched. Germline CDR1 and CDR2: MDHEN and SYDVKM. The CDR3 is CASSLFQGPGTGTNGYTF. The DNA for the CDR3 is TGTGCCAGCAGCCTATTCCAAGGTCCCGGGACAGGGACCAATGGCTACACCTTC.

The chain is built from TRBV6-5 and TRBJ1-5; unclear D gene. The V end lost 6 bases, the J end lost 6 bases, and 15 bases lay between the germline ends. Germline values: CDR1 MNHEY, CDR2 SVGAGI. The CDR3 is made up of 14 amino acids. CDR3 sequence reads: CASSADPVSQPQHF. The DNA for the CDR3 is TGTGCCAGCAGCGCAGACCCGGTCAGTCAGCCCCAGCATTTT.

The chain carries TRBV21-1 and TRBJ1-2. TRBV21-1 is a pseudogene segment. The CDR3 spans 18 residues. The CDR3 protein is CASSKEKGADETNYGYTF. The CDR3 nucleotides are TGTGCCAGCAGCAAAGAAAAGGGTGCCGACGAAACAAACTATGGCTACACCTTC.

The gene calls are TRBV6-5 and TRBJ1-5; possibly TRBD1 for D (6 bases). The V end lost 5 bases, the J end lost 6 bases, and 11 bases lay between the germline ends. The germline V gene has CDR1 MNHEY and CDR2 SVGAGI. This CDR3 is built from 13 residues. The CDR3, as DNA: TGTGCCAGCAGTCCCGGGACACTTCAGCCCCAGCATTTT. Residues: CASSPGTLQPQHF.

This chain joins TRBV19 and TRBJ2-1, with D uncertain. CDR3 length: 11 amino acids. Deletions cut 7 bases from V and 5 bases from J, with 6 bases between. Germline CDR1 is LNHDA and CDR2 is SQIVND (reference sequence). CDR3 DNA sequence: TGTGCCAGTAAGGAGAACAATGAGCAGTTCTTC. Translation gives CASKENNEQFF.

V usage is TRBV6-4 and J usage is TRBJ2-1, with D tentatively TRBD1 or TRBD2 (5 bases each). V dropped 2 bases and J dropped 2 bases, with 10 bases sitting between them. Germline assignment: CDR1 MRHNA and CDR2 SNTAGT. The CDR3 runs 15 residues. The DNA of the CDR3 is TGTGCCAGCAGTGACGCCGGGGACGCCTACAATGAGCAGTTCTTC. Protein sequence: CASSDAGDAYNEQFF.

The V and J genes are TRBV15 and TRBJ2-1; 8 nucleotides match TRBD2. The CDR3 sequence is 17 residues long. Germline loops: CDR1 LNHNV, CDR2 YYDKDF (reference sequence). The trim removed 4 bases at V and 9 bases at J, leaving 17 bases unmatched. The CDR3 loop reads CATSKEISGIYLSEQFF. The DNA for the CDR3 is TGTGCCACCAGCAAAGAAATTAGCGGGATATATTTGAGTGAGCAGTTCTTC.

The gene calls are TRBV3-1 (or the pseudogene TRBV3-2) and TRBJ1-2; D not resolved. Germline V gene lookup returns CDR1 LGHDT and CDR2 YNNKEL (reference sequence). The CDR3 is 15 residues long. Trimming pared 0 bases from V and 4 bases from J, leaving 12 bases between. The CDR3 bases are TGTGCCAGCAGCCAAGATACGGGAGGTACCTATGGCTACACCTTC. This gives the protein CASSQDTGGTYGYTF.

The CDR3 region has the DNA TGTGCCACCAGCAGAGTTGAGGGTCCCCCCCCAGATACGCAGTATTTT. Protein: CATSRVEGPPPDTQYF. The chain carries TRBV15 and TRBJ2-3; D perhaps matches TRBD2 (5 bases). The V end was cut by 1 base, the J end by 4 bases, with 15 bases between. CDR3 length equals 16 residues. Germline V gene sequence: CDR1 LNHNV, CDR2 YYDKDF (reference sequence).

The chain uses TRBV10-3 and TRBJ1-5; tentatively, D is TRBD1 (6 bases). V gave up 11 bases and J gave up 1 base, with 12 bases separating them. The CDR3 sequence is 13 residues long. From germline, CDR1 is ENHRY and CDR2 SYGVKD. CDR3 sequence: CAASGTSNQPQHF. CDR3 DNA: TGTGCCGCTTCCGGGACAAGCAATCAGCCCCAGCATTTT.

V is TRBV5-1 and J is TRBJ2-1, with 9 bases identical to TRBD1. Germline CDR1 is SGHRS and CDR2 is YFSETQ. The CDR3 sequence is 16 residues long. The J segment lost 8 bases and the V segment lost 4 bases, leaving 13 bases of the junction unmatched. CDR3 residues: CASSTHGTGLVYEQFF. The CDR3 region has the DNA TGCGCCAGCAGCACCCACGGGACAGGGTTGGTCTATGAGCAGTTCTTC.

DNA for the CDR3: TGTGCCAGCAGCTTGGGAGTCAGGTTGAGTACCGGGGAGCTGTTTTTT. This translates into CASSLGVRLSTGELFF. The rearrangement uses TRBV5-5 and TRBJ2-2; no firm D call. CDR1 SGHKS and CDR2 YYEKEE come from the germline V gene (reference sequence). This CDR3 region has 16 residues. V was trimmed by 0 bases and J by 5 bases, leaving 14 bases between them.

This clone was seen once. The sample has other DNA sequences that encode this CDR3 too. The gene calls are TRBV18 and TRBJ1-1; D not certain. The CDR3 contains 11 residues. Germline V gene lookup returns CDR1 KGHSH and CDR2 LQKENI. The germline V and J ends were trimmed by 2 bases and 2 bases, with 0 bases remaining between them. This CDR3 is CASSPNTEAFF. The DNA for the CDR3 is TGTGCCAGCTCACCAAACACTGAAGCTTTCTTT.

The J gene is TRBJ2-5, the V gene TRBV9, with 11 bases lining up with TRBD2. Trimming took 3 bases from V and 0 from J; bases not matched to a gene: 1. This CDR3 comprises 15 residues. Germline values: CDR1 SGDLS, CDR2 YYNGEE. In nucleotides, the CDR3 is TGTGCCAGCAGCGGGACTAGCGGGTACCAAGAGACCCAGTACTTC. It encodes CASSGTSGYQETQYF.

The chain is built from TRBV6-2 or TRBV6-3 and TRBJ1-1; D is unresolved. Germline V gene data show CDR1 as MNHEY and CDR2 as SVGEGT. With 5 bases removed from V and 4 bases from J, the gap between germline ends came to 14 bases. The CDR3 covers 14 residues. This CDR3 is CASSLEGAATEAFF. The CDR3 DNA is TGTGCCAGCAGTCTCGAGGGTGCCGCCACTGAAGCTTTCTTT.

The chain carries TRBV25-1 and TRBJ1-3; D remains unclear. Trimming stripped 1 base from V and 0 bases from J, with 10 bases between. Germline values: CDR1 MGHDK, CDR2 SYGVNS. The CDR3 loop spans 16 amino acids. The CDR3 reads CASSESDGHSGNTIYF. Written as DNA, the CDR3 is TGTGCCAGCAGTGAATCTGACGGTCACTCTGGAAACACCATATATTTT.

The chain employs TRBV25-1 and TRBJ1-6; D is possibly TRBD1 (5 bases). V was shortened by 8 bases and J by 4 bases, with 12 bases between the two germline ends. Germline values: CDR1 MGHDK, CDR2 SYGVNS. The CDR3 is 14 residues long. CDR3 DNA: TGTGCCAGCGCCCTGGGGGGGTATAATTCACCCCTCCACTTT. Translation gives CASALGGYNSPLHF.

The genes are TRBV25-1 and TRBJ2-1; 11 nucleotides agree with TRBD2. With V trimmed by 4 bases and J by 0 bases, 8 bases remained unmatched. The CDR3 covers 18 residues. Per the germline V gene, CDR1 is MGHDK and CDR2 is SYGVNS. Here the CDR3 DNA reads TGTGCCAGCAGTGCTCTAGCGGGGGGACAGAGCTCCTACAATGAGCAGTTCTTC. This gives the protein CASSALAGGQSSYNEQFF.

The rearrangement joins TRBV28 to TRBJ1-2, with D unresolved. This CDR3 has 14 amino acids. The V gene's germline CDR1 is MDHEN and CDR2 SYDVKM. The ends were cut back, 2 bases at V and 4 bases at J, with 11 bases in the middle. The CDR3: CASSLTQEGYGYTF. The CDR3 region has the DNA TGTGCCAGCAGTTTAACCCAAGAGGGCTATGGCTACACCTTC.

The V and J genes are TRBV18 and TRBJ1-5; tentatively, D is TRBD1 (5 bases). Germline CDR1 is KGHSH and CDR2 is LQKENI. V gave up 3 bases and J gave up 0 bases, with 12 bases separating them. The CDR3 covers 16 residues. The CDR3 sequence: CASSPQGYYSNQPQHF. Written as DNA, the CDR3 is TGTGCCAGCTCACCCCAGGGATATTATAGCAATCAGCCCCAGCATTTT.

This chain uses TRBV7-9 with TRBJ2-2; no clear D. The V gene's germline CDR1 is SEHNR and CDR2 FQNEAQ (reference sequence). The V and J ends lost 5 bases and 4 bases respectively, with 5 bases between them. The CDR3 is 12 residues long. The CDR3 DNA reads as TGTGCCAGCAGCCTAACCACCGGGGAGCTGTTTTTT. It specifies CASSLTTGELFF.

The chain employs TRBV24-1 and TRBJ2-1; no reliable D call. V was clipped by 5 bases and J by 5 bases, with 12 bases between them. The CDR3 consists of 14 residues. Germline assignment: CDR1 KGHDR and CDR2 SFDVKD. CDR3 region: CATSGLPVNNEQFF. The CDR3 DNA reads TGTGCCACCAGTGGCTTACCGGTCAACAATGAGCAGTTCTTC.

The V call is TRBV12-3 or TRBV12-4, the J call TRBJ2-1; D remains unclear. Trimming removed 1 base from V and 9 bases from J, with 10 bases in between. The CDR3 is made up of 13 amino acids. The CDR3 here is CASSLGPQVEQFF. CDR3 DNA sequence: TGTGCCAGCAGTTTAGGACCGCAAGTTGAGCAGTTCTTC.

This chain connects TRBV5-5 to TRBJ1-2, with D possibly TRBD1 on 6 matching bases. Trimming removed 6 bases at V and 3 bases at J, with 18 bases between. The CDR3 contains 15 residues. CDR1 and CDR2 (germline): SGHKS, YYEKEE (reference sequence). CDR3 nucleotide sequence: TGTGCCAGCACAACCGGGGGCCCTGTGGACTATGGCTACACCTTC. This gives the protein CASTTGGPVDYGYTF.

V and J are TRBV7-2 and TRBJ1-3; possible D gene TRBD1, 5 bases. This CDR3 has 18 residues. Germline CDR1 and CDR2: SGHTA and FQGNSA. V lost 0 bases, J lost 0 bases, and 15 bases lay in between. The CDR3 sequence is CASSLAGGGAFSGNTIYF. The CDR3 nucleotides are TGTGCCAGCAGCTTAGCGGGGGGTGGGGCCTTCTCTGGAAACACCATATATTTT.